This T cell receptor beta chain was documented in a study of blood T cell repertoires in COVID-19 (dated by TCRdb to the early 2020s). Concerning the study at large: The collaborator samples originated in the United States, Italy and Spain and spanned the acute and convalescent phases of COVID-19. The material from the prospective study consisted of cDNA or gDNA derived from T cells, B-cell-depleted T cells, or PBMCs. Deeply sampled blood TCRbeta repertoires from subjects exposed to, actively infected with, or recovered from COVID-19 were included in the dataset. The repertoires were released in a freely available public database intended as a resource for research on the immune response to SARS-CoV-2. Samples came from the ongoing ImmuneRACE study (first 160 participants) plus 1,254 subjects from 6 global collaborators. Nearly every sample came with metadata listing a de-identified subject ID, COVID-19 status, age in years and sex. HLA class I and class II types, where available, came from metadata supplied by the sample provider rather than from assay-based typing. Overall study results and their limits: The amount of clinical and demographic metadata varied by source and participant and was provided uncurated.

TCRbeta CDR3 regions were amplified from genomic DNA by means of the immunoSEQ Assay, a bias-controlled multiplex PCR. The published analysis was carried out like this. The number of nucleated cells in each sample was estimated by amplification of reference gene primers within the assay. To quantify the absolute abundance of each unique TCRbeta CDR3 rearrangement, sequence reads were collapsed and filtered. Productive Simpson clonality was computed per sample as the square root of Simpson's diversity index over productive rearrangements. TCRdb limited this immuneACCESS table to in-frame rearrangements with V and J called. A share of clones is missing; checked studies link under half to unresolved V genes, and the rest is unexplained. For V, J and clone size, that table is used; D and trimming come from the DNA. In this sample the table shows 55,000 to 70,000 clones, approximately 80% of which occur a single time. The leading ten clones occupy around 10% of the sample.

Each collaborating institution followed its own protocols to collect whole blood in K2EDTA tubes. For TCRbeta analysis, collaborators shipped samples in one of three forms: frozen whole blood, isolated PBMCs, or DNA extracted from either of those sample types. This clone was seen a single time. What antigen it recognizes has not been identified. No much larger clone is present one base from it, and per-base qualities are unavailable. The CDR3 sequence holds 14 residues, the cysteine and phenylalanine included. Only the CDR3 DNA stays, 42 bases, in frame from base 1. CDR1 and CDR2 were assigned from the germline V gene (reference sequence) as SEHNR and FQNEAQ. Germline trimming: 5 bases from V, 8 bases from J; junction bases outside gene matches: 8.

Rearrangement joined TRBV7-9 to TRBJ1-1; TRBD1 matches 10 bases in the middle. This TCR derives from a woman of 80 years or more with acute or convalescent COVID-19. Sequencing used peripheral blood. The CDR3 here reads CASSAGQGNSEAFF. The base sequence is TGTGCCAGCAGCGCGGGACAGGGGAATTCCGAAGCTTTCTTT.